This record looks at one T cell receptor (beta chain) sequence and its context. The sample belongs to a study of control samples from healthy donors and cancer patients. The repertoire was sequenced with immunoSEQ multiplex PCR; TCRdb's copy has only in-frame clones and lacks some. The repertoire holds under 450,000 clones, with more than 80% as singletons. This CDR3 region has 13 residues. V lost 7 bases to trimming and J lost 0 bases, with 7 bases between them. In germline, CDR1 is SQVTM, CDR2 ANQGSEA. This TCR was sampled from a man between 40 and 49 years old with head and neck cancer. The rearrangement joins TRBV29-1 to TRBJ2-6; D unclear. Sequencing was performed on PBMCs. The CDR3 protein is CSGRISGANVLTF. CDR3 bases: TGCAGCGGTAGGATCTCTGGGGCCAACGTCCTGACTTTC.